The 9 T cell receptor delta chains presented below share a single source sample, sequenced in a study of gamma-delta chains in newborns, infants, children. TCRdb re-processed the reads via CATT. The sample lists roughly 3,100 delta-chain clones, 2.6% seen once, with over 5.5% in the top ten. The specimen sequenced was blood. These receptors all stem from a child who was a newborn, infant or young child, either healthy, febrile or measles-vaccinated (not recorded which).

This clone was seen a few times. Possible read error: a much larger clone is one base away. This chain connects TRDV2 to TRDJ1; 8 bases are a match to TRDD3. The CDR3 runs to 18 residues. Trimming took 3 bases from V and 4 from J; bases not matched to a gene: 18. Per the germline V gene, CDR1 is GEAIGNYY and CDR2 is EKD. The CDR3 sequence: CACDLLGGGCASGDKLIF. The DNA of the CDR3 is TGTGCCTGTGACCTCCTCGGTGGGGGATGCGCAAGCGGCGATAAACTCATCTTT.

About this clone itself: This may be a read error, as it is one base from a much larger clone. The chain carries TRDV2 and TRDJ1; the match to TRDD3 covers 7 bases. Germline CDR1 reads GEAIGNYY; CDR2 reads EKD. J was trimmed by 3 bases and V by 0 bases; bases with no gene match: 18. CDR3 length: 19 amino acids. The CDR3 coding sequence is TGTGCCTGTGACACCTTACTGGGGAATAGGGACTTAAACGCCGATAAACTCATCTTT. The encoded protein is CACDTLLGNRDLNADKLIF.

This clone was observed a few times. A much larger clone differs from this one at a single base, so this may be a read error. The chain employs TRDV2 and TRDJ3; 8 bases are a match to TRDD3. The germline V gene has CDR1 GEAIGNYY and CDR2 EKD. This CDR3 has 22 amino acids. The CDR3 protein is CACDTPAVTGGLPSWDTRQVFF. The CDR3 nucleotides read TGTGCCTGTGACACCCCCGCGGTGACTGGGGGTCTACCATCCTGGGACACCCGACAGGTGTTTTTC.

This clone came up a few times. A single base is all that separates this from a far larger clone, so a read error is likely. The V and J genes are TRDV2 and TRDJ3; maybe TRDD3 (6 bases). Germline CDR1 and CDR2: GEAIGNYY and EKD. This CDR3 region has 18 residues. CDR3 nucleotide sequence: TGTGCCTGTGACACCGCGGATACCGTCTCCTGGGACACCCGACGGATGTTTTTC. This translates into CACDTADTVSWDTRRMFF.

This clone was seen a few times. This probably arose from a read error, given a far larger clone one base away. The V call is TRDV2, the J call TRDJ1, with 7 bases identical to TRDD3. The germline CDR1 and CDR2 sequences are GEAIGNYY and EKD. Losses at the gene ends were 1 base for V and 7 bases for J; bases not matched to a gene: 8. The CDR3 spans 14 residues. The CDR3 bases are TGTGCCTGTGACACTCTGGGGGGGCAAGGTAAACTCATCTTT. Amino acid sequence: CACDTLGGQGKLIF.

This clone ranks as large (0.1 to 1%). At the DNA level, this CDR3 is encoded by other sequences in the same sample as well. The genes are TRDV2 and TRDJ1; 13 positions match TRDD3. Germline V gene sequence: CDR1 GEAIGNYY, CDR2 EKD. Losses at the gene ends were 2 bases for V and 3 bases for J; bases not matched to a gene: 5. The CDR3 has 16 amino acids. The CDR3 DNA reads as TGTGCCTGTGACAGCCTACTGGGGGATACGGCCGATAAACTCATCTTT. Its protein is CACDSLLGDTADKLIF.

As for this clone: This may be a read error: a much more frequent sequence differs by one nucleotide. The chain carries TRDV2 and TRDJ1, with 12 bases aligning to TRDD3. CDR1 is GEAIGNYY, CDR2 EKD, per germline. CDR3 length equals 21 residues. The CDR3 loop reads CACGTLRSPHVLGDTTDKLIF. The CDR3 bases are TGTGCCTGTGGCACCCTAAGATCTCCCCACGTACTGGGGGATACAACCGATAAACTCATCTTT.

Turning to this clone: A read error may be the cause here, since a much bigger clone is one base away. The J gene is TRDJ1, the V gene TRDV2; 9 bases agree with TRDD3. V lost 2 bases and J lost 2; bases outside the gene matches: 11. This CDR3 is 17 amino acids long. CDR1 GEAIGNYY and CDR2 EKD come from the germline V gene. The CDR3 here is CACDKLGDYRSTDKLIF. The DNA for the CDR3 is TGTGCCTGTGACAAACTGGGGGACTACCGGTCTACCGATAAACTCATCTTT.

Concerning this clone itself: At one boundary the junction diverges from the germline segment, which might be a read error. The sample carries other DNA sequences with the same CDR3. This chain links TRDV2 with TRDJ1; 10 bases are a match to TRDD3. The germline V gene has CDR1 GEAIGNYY and CDR2 EKD. The length of the CDR3 is 21 residues. The chain's CDR3 is CACDTVSGGYAGLKYTDKLIF. The DNA for the CDR3 is TGTGCCTGTGACACCGTAAGCGGGGGATACGCTGGGTTGAAGTACACTGATAAACTCATCTTT.